The rows below give T cell receptor beta chains drawn from one sample of a study of breast tumors, draining lymph nodes, adjacent tissues. Each CDR3 protein is one row after TCRdb ran MiXCR on the multiplex PCR reads. Of more than 250,000 distinct CDR3 sequences listed, over 30% are singletons. Sequenced material: axillary lymph node tissue. These receptor sequences come from a female donor with breast cancer. Some clones in this sample may be carry-over from other donors' samples. CDR3s include the opening cysteine and the closing phenylalanine or tryptophan. A D gene is named only where the DNA matches it firmly. Size is omitted from some rows. Given values are once, few, many or a class for expanded clones.

V	size	J	D	CDR3	DNA
TRBV20-1	many	TRBJ2-7	TRBD2	CSARAGTSGSSYEQYF	TGCAGTGCTAGGGCCGGGACTAGCGGGTCCTCCTACGAGCAGTACTTC
TRBV12-3/TRBV12-4	many	TRBJ2-3	-	CASSLALQGRTDTQYF	TGTGCCAGCAGTTTAGCCCTGCAGGGTCGGACAGATACGCAGTATTTT
TRBV7-2	many	TRBJ2-3	TRBD2	CASSLVLTSGTDTQYF	TGTGCCAGCAGCTTAGTGTTAACTAGCGGCACAGATACGCAGTATTTT
TRBV20-1	many	TRBJ2-5	-	CSAPETSGGTQYF	TGCAGTGCTCCCGAGACTTCAGGAGGGACCCAGTACTTC
TRBV5-4	-	TRBJ2-5	TRBD2	CASRSGTTAEETQYF	TGTGCCAGCAGGTCCGGGACTACCGCCGAAGAGACCCAGTACTTC
TRBV29-1	many	TRBJ1-2	-	CSVEVSYGYTF	TGCAGCGTTGAAGTCAGCTATGGCTACACCTTC
TRBV12-3/TRBV12-4	many	TRBJ1-3	-	CASRTVSGAGNTIYF	TGTGCCAGCAGGACCGTTTCGGGGGCTGGAAACACCATATATTTT
TRBV10-1	once	TRBJ2-7	TRBD2	CASSESSGLAYEQYF	TGCGCCAGCAGTGAGTCCTCGGGACTAGCCTACGAGCAGTACTTC
TRBV6-6	many	TRBJ2-7	TRBD1	CASSRWDRRDEQYF	TGTGCCAGCAGTCGATGGGACAGGCGCGACGAGCAGTACTTC
TRBV20-1	many	TRBJ2-1	-	CSARPSSVGYNEQFF	TGCAGTGCTAGACCTTCTAGCGTGGGCTACAATGAGCAGTTCTTC
TRBV29-1	many	TRBJ2-2	-	CSVVIGQPNTGELFF	TGCAGCGTTGTGATCGGACAACCGAACACCGGGGAGCTGTTTTTT
TRBV11-3	many	TRBJ2-6	-	CASSLAWGRGANVLTF	TGTGCCAGCAGCTTAGCGTGGGGGCGAGGGGCCAACGTCCTGACTTTC
TRBV25-1	many	TRBJ2-3	-	CASSGPPKVLDTQYF	TGTGCCAGCAGTGGCCCGCCGAAGGTACTAGATACGCAGTATTTT
TRBV11-3	few	TRBJ2-7	TRBD1	CASSPSPGGEQYF	TGTGCCAGCAGCCCAAGCCCAGGGGGCGAGCAGTACTTC
TRBV7-9	many	TRBJ2-7	TRBD2	CASSFGTSGTLSYEQYF	TGTGCCAGCAGCTTCGGGACTAGCGGGACCCTCTCCTACGAGCAGTACTTC
TRBV7-9	many	TRBJ1-6	TRBD1	CASSHSGGQGVSLHF	TGTGCCAGCAGTCACTCTGGTGGACAGGGCGTTTCCCTCCACTTT
TRBV9	many	TRBJ1-3	TRBD1	CASSQGTVSGNTIYF	TGTGCCAGCAGCCAAGGGACAGTATCTGGAAACACCATATATTTT
TRBV3-1	few	TRBJ2-5	TRBD2	CASSLGVAGKKETQYF	TGTGCCAGCAGCCTTGGGGTAGCGGGGAAGAAAGAGACCCAGTACTTC
TRBV7-9	many	TRBJ2-7	-	CASSLRRMREQYF	TGTGCCAGCAGCCTCCGCAGGATGCGCGAGCAGTACTTC
TRBV19	-	TRBJ2-5	TRBD2	CASSMGLAGDQGETQYF	TGTGCCAGTAGTATGGGACTAGCGGGAGACCAGGGAGAGACCCAGTACTTC
TRBV6-7	-	TRBJ1-6	TRBD1	CASSSWTGDSPLHF	TGTGCCAGCAGTTCCTGGACAGGGGATTCACCCCTCCACTTT
TRBV10-3	-	TRBJ1-3	-	CAIRRRDAGNTIYF	TGTGCCATCAGGAGGCGGGACGCTGGAAACACCATATATTTT
TRBV6-5	-	TRBJ1-2	-	CASSHSQGYGYTF	TGTGCCAGCAGTCACTCGCAAGGGTATGGCTACACCTTC
TRBV6-2/TRBV6-3	many	TRBJ2-5	-	CASRPRVRETQYF	TGTGCCAGCAGACCCAGGGTGAGGGAGACCCAGTACTTC
TRBV10-3	many	TRBJ2-7	-	CAIRITGNPYEQYF	TGTGCCATCAGGATAACAGGAAATCCCTACGAGCAGTACTTC